The 7 T cell receptor beta chains below were found in one sample sequenced in a study of T cells after yellow fever vaccination. TCRdb re-called the 5' RACE reads through MiXCR, storing one row per CDR3 protein. Here the sample spans hundreds of thousands of distinct CDR3 sequences, approximately 13% being singletons. The specimen was PBMCs, collected on the day of the yellow fever booster vaccination. The receptors shown here come from a young man who received the YFV17D yellow fever vaccine.

This clonotype was picked up a small number of times. The chain carries TRBV29-1 and TRBJ2-2, with 7 positions matching TRBD2. CDR1 and CDR2 from the germline V gene are SQVTM and ANQGSEA. The CDR3 runs to 15 residues. V shed 6 bases and J 2 bases; nucleotides not matched to a gene: 9. The CDR3, as DNA: TGCAGCGTCGAGCCGGCTAGCGGAAACACCGGGGAGCTGTTTTTT. Protein: CSVEPASGNTGELFF.

This clonotype was observed a few times. V usage is TRBV2 and J usage is TRBJ2-1; D may be TRBD2 (6 bases). Germline V gene sequence: CDR1 SNHLY, CDR2 FYNNEI. The CDR3 runs to 12 residues. Trimming stripped 4 bases from V and 9 bases from J, with 10 bases between. CDR3 region: CASSVFGSEQFF. The CDR3 DNA reads TGTGCCAGCAGTGTATTCGGGAGTGAGCAGTTCTTC.

V usage is TRBV20-1 and J usage is TRBJ2-3; TRBD1 agrees at 10 bases. The length of the CDR3 is 14 residues. Germline V CDR1 and CDR2: DFQATT, SNEGSKA (reference sequence). V was pared by 6 bases and J by 3 bases, with 6 bases of the junction left unmatched. The CDR3 here is CSAPDRGFTDTQYF. CDR3 DNA: TGCAGTGCGCCGGACAGGGGGTTTACAGATACGCAGTATTTT.

The CDR3 loop reads CASSYSRNNMNTEAFF. The DNA of the CDR3 is TGTGCCAGCAGTTACTCGAGGAACAACATGAACACTGAAGCTTTCTTT. The V call is TRBV6-2 or TRBV6-3, the J call TRBJ1-1; no definite D call. The V gene's germline CDR1 is MNHEY and CDR2 SVGEGT. With 0 bases removed from V and 0 bases from J, the gap between germline ends came to 11 bases. The length of the CDR3 is 16 residues.

Ten or more counts support this clonotype. The chain uses TRBV6-2 or TRBV6-3 and TRBJ2-1; 9 bases are shared with TRBD2. CDR3 size: 16 residues. V dropped 6 bases and J dropped 5; count of bases not matched to a gene: 11. CDR1 MNHEY and CDR2 SVGEGT come from the germline V gene. The CDR3, as DNA: TGTGCCAGCAGATACCTCGGGGCTAGCGGGAACAATGAGCAGTTCTTC. This codes for CASRYLGASGNNEQFF.

The rearrangement uses TRBV6-2 or TRBV6-3 and TRBJ2-1; 8 bases are shared with TRBD2. J gave up 2 bases and V 7 bases, and 10 bases lay outside the gene matches. This CDR3 has 16 residues. The germline CDR1 and CDR2 sequences are MNHEY and SVGEGT. CDR3 sequence reads: CASTIRTGGPYNEQFF. The CDR3 bases are TGTGCCAGCACCATTAGGACGGGAGGGCCCTACAATGAGCAGTTCTTC.

The chain recombines TRBV6-6 with TRBJ2-1, with D uncertain. Trimming pared 2 bases from V and 4 bases from J, leaving 6 bases between. CDR1 and CDR2 from the germline V gene are MNHNY and SVGAGI (reference sequence). This CDR3 comprises 13 residues. This CDR3 reads CASSYTQYNEQFF. The CDR3 DNA is TGTGCCAGCAGTTACACCCAATACAATGAGCAGTTCTTC.